This T cell receptor beta chain was recorded in a study of blood T cell repertoires in COVID-19. Study as a whole: COVID-19 samples collected from the United States, Italy and Spain covered acute and convalescent phases. In each case, the material was cDNA or gDNA derived from T cells, B-cell-depleted T cells, or PBMCs.

A note on this clone: Different DNA sequences within this sample yield the same CDR3.

CDR3 length: 15 amino acids. In germline, CDR1 is LNHDA, CDR2 SQIVND (reference sequence). Trimming shortened V by 5 bases and J by 0 bases, and 10 bases separated the two germline ends. In the authors' workflow: Estimation of nucleated cell counts was performed using reference gene primer amplification. Sequencing used immunoSEQ multiplex PCR; TCRdb keeps in-frame clones, though not all of them. V, J and clone size derive from that table, while D and trimming were established from the DNA sequence. The sample consists of fewer than 80,000 clones, under 90% of them appearing once. The TCR was taken from a human donor in a cohort sampled during active COVID-19. Sequencing used peripheral blood. This chain connects TRBV19 to TRBJ1-4; D is unclear. The CDR3 sequence: CASSGTAATNEKLFF. In DNA, the CDR3 is TGTGCCAGTAGTGGCACGGCGGCAACTAATGAAAAACTGTTTTTT.